The 3 T cell receptor beta chains listed next were all sequenced from one sample in a study of T-cell memory formation after mild COVID-19. In TCRdb, the 5' RACE reads were re-called with MiXCR into one record per CDR3 protein. The sample has 250,000 to 350,000 distinct CDR3 sequences; approximately 15% are singletons. Source material: PBMCs or a T cell subset sorted from them (not recorded which). Every receptor here comes from a man younger than 30 who had mild COVID-19 (a few samples of this study predate the infection). Cell type and time point are not known.

This clonotype was observed a handful of times. The chain employs TRBV24-1 and TRBJ1-3, with a weak D call TRBD1 (5 bases). CDR1 is KGHDR and CDR2 is SFDVKD in the germline V gene. CDR3 length: 15 residues. V gave up 9 bases and J gave up 0 bases, with 14 bases separating them. The CDR3 DNA reads TGTGCCACCCAACGGACACGCCACTCTGGAAACACCATATATTTT. Translation: CATQRTRHSGNTIYF.

The rearrangement links TRBV29-1 to TRBJ1-5; TRBD1 might be the D (5 bases). The CDR3 covers 11 residues. V lost 1 base to trimming and J lost 11 bases, with 9 bases between them. Germline assignment: CDR1 SQVTM and CDR2 ANQGSEA. The CDR3 here is CSVEVGPAQHF. Here the CDR3 DNA reads TGCAGCGTTGAAGTGGGGCCGGCCCAGCATTTT.

A few counts support this clonotype. The genes are TRBV20-1 and TRBJ2-1; possibly TRBD2 for D (5 bases). This CDR3 has 15 amino acids. The germline gives CDR1 DFQATT, CDR2 SNEGSKA (reference sequence). Trimming removed 2 bases from V and 8 bases from J, with 19 bases in between. CDR3 region: CSARNPRGSADEQFF. As DNA, the CDR3 is TGCAGTGCTAGAAACCCCCGGGGATCGGCCGATGAGCAGTTCTTC.